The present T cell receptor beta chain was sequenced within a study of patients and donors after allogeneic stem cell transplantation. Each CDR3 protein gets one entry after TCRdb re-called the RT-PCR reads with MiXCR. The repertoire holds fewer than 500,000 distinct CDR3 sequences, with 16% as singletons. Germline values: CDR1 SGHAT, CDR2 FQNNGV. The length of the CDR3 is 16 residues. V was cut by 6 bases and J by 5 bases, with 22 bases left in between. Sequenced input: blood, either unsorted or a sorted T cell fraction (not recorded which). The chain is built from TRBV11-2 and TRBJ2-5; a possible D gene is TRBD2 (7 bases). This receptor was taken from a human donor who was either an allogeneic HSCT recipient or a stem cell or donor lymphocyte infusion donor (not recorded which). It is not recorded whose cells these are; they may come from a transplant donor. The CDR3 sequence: CASRHLRRGRGETQYF. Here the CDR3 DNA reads TGTGCCAGCAGACACCTCAGACGGGGGCGGGGGGAGACCCAGTACTTC.